This T cell receptor (beta chain) derives from a study of shared clonotypes between healthy human individuals. The overall study: Ranging from 18 to 49 in age, donors were two women and three men.

The investigators split CD4+ cells into a CD45RA+ naive subset and a CD45RA-negative memory subset. There are 14 residues in the CDR3. CDR1 and CDR2 from the germline V gene are MNHNS and SASEGT. Trimming removed 5 bases from V and 4 bases from J, with 12 bases in between. This table comes from immunoSEQ multiplex PCR, and its TCRdb copy is limited to in-frame clones, with some not included. The sample lists some 200,000 clones, 60% to 70% seen once, with more than 9.5% in the top ten. This clone was seen a few times. Its specificity is not known. Study-wide findings and caveats: Sequencing depth was a factor that was expected to affect clonotype sharing among donors.

This receptor was obtained from a man aged 30 to 45 in good health. Sequencing was performed on memory CD4+ T cells sorted from blood. Subset defined: CD45RA-negative fraction. The J gene is TRBJ2-1, the V gene TRBV6-1; D may be TRBD2 (5 bases). The CDR3 loop reads CASSLLADYNEQFF. CDR3 nucleotide sequence: TGTGCCAGCAGTCTTCTAGCAGATTACAATGAGCAGTTCTTC.